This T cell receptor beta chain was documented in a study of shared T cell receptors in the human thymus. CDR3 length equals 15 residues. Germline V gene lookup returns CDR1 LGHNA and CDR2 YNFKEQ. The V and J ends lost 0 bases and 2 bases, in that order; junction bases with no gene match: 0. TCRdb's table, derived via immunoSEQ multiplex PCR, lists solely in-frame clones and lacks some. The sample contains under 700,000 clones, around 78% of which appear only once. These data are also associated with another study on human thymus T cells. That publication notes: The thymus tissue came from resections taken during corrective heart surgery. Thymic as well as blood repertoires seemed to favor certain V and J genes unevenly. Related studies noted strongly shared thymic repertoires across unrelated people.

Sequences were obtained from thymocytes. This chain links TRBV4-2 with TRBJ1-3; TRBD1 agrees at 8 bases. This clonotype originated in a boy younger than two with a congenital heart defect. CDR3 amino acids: CASSQDRGPGNTIYF. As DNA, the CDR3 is TGTGCCAGCAGCCAAGACAGGGGGCCTGGAAACACCATATATTTT.